This T cell receptor (beta chain) is drawn from a study of blood T cell repertoires in COVID-19. At the level of the study: The United States, Italy and Spain were the sources of the acute and convalescent COVID-19 samples.

Recruitment covered fewer than 25 US areas and drew participants whose ages spanned about 18 to 100 years. Cohort 3 donors counted as recovered after two negative PCRs, clearance, or resolved symptoms. With 4 bases removed from V and 3 bases from J, the gap between germline ends came to 17 bases. The CDR3 sequence is 16 residues long. Germline V gene sequence: CDR1 SGHRS, CDR2 YFSETQ. The assay was immunoSEQ multiplex PCR, and TCRdb's table has in-frame clones only and misses some. The sample carries around 400,000 clones, roughly 91% recorded once. This TCR was sampled from a woman aged 30 to 39 who had recovered from COVID-19. The chain employs TRBV5-1 and TRBJ2-4; D perhaps matches TRBD1 (5 bases). What was sequenced was PBMCs or T cells enriched from blood (not recorded which). CDR3 in DNA: TGCGCCAGCAGCGAACGGAACTTAGGGGTCAAAAACATTCAGTACTTC. Amino acids: CASSERNLGVKNIQYF.